This T cell receptor beta chain was documented in a study of read filtering for tumor transcriptome and immune sequencing. Notes on the study in general: Sorted CD138-negative bone marrow cells were not purified T cells. RNA-seq captured clonotypes less deeply and reliably than IR-seq.

The V end lost 2 bases, the J end lost 8 bases, and 12 bases lay between the germline ends. The germline gives CDR1 MNHEY, CDR2 SVGAGI. This CDR3 spans 13 amino acids. Bone marrow was sampled from every patient at the time of active disease. Molecular barcoded adaptors covering alpha/delta and beta/gamma chains were used on around 400 ng RNA. TCRdb re-called the reads with MiXCR, one entry per CDR3 protein. The table records about 90,000 distinct CDR3 sequences, about 12% of them present only once. As concerns this clonotype: Its antigen is not identified.

The TCR sequence derives from a donor aged 40 or over with multiple myeloma. The specimen was a population of CD138-negative cells sorted from bone marrow. The chain uses TRBV6-5 and TRBJ1-2, with no clear D. CDR3 in DNA: TGTGCCAGCAGTTACGAGGCGTCTGGAGGCTACACCTTC. This gives the protein CASSYEASGGYTF.